The 15 T cell receptor beta chains below were found in one sample sequenced in a study of post-analysis software for immune sequencing data. Study-wide findings and caveats: Patients used about five TRBV segments, including TRBV5-6, TRBV5-1 and TRBV20-1, more often than controls.

Carried by the TCR beta cDNA libraries were unique molecular identifiers. TCRdb ran MiXCR on the PCR reads and lists one entry per CDR3 protein. The sample shows 550,000 to 700,000 distinct CDR3 sequences, roughly 40% of them seen only once. Their target antigens are unknown. The sequenced sample was blood. These receptors were obtained from a girl aged 10 to 17 with multiple sclerosis.

This clonotype has a handful of counts. This chain links TRBV7-6 with TRBJ2-5, with 7 bases fitting TRBD2. V shed 2 bases, J shed 0 bases, and the junction held 6 bases outside the gene matches. Germline V gene lookup returns CDR1 SGHVS and CDR2 FNYEAQ. This CDR3 has 16 amino acids. For the CDR3, the DNA is TGTGCCAGCAGCTTAACCACGGGACTACACCAAGAGACCCAGTACTTC. Its protein product is CASSLTTGLHQETQYF.

V and J are TRBV5-1 and TRBJ2-5, with D maybe TRBD1 (6 bases). The germline V and J ends were trimmed by 0 bases and 5 bases, with 11 bases remaining between them. Germline V gene sequence: CDR1 SGHRS, CDR2 YFSETQ. CDR3 size: 14 residues. The CDR3 is CASSLDRVAETQYF. The CDR3 bases are TGCGCCAGCAGCTTGGACAGGGTTGCTGAGACCCAGTACTTC.

Comment on this clonotype: The junction departs from the called germline gene at one end, perhaps through a read error. The V and J genes are TRBV29-1 and TRBJ1-2; no firm D call. This CDR3 has 12 amino acids. Germline loops: CDR1 SQVTM, CDR2 ANQGSEA. CDR3 bases: TGCAGCGCTGAATCCGCCGGCTATGGCTACACCTTC. Protein product: CSAESAGYGYTF. Looking up the rest from reference TRBV29-1 and TRBJ1-2 gives the full variable domain: SAVISQKPSRDICQRGTSLTIQCQVDSQVTMMFWYRQQPGQSLTLIATANQGSEATYESGFVIDKFPISRPNLTFSTLTVSNMSPEDSSIYLCSAESAGYGYTFGSGTRLTVV.

In this sample, this clonotype turned up a few times. The V gene is TRBV29-1, the J gene TRBJ2-6; D remains unclear. The CDR3 is 15 residues long. The V gene's germline CDR1 is SQVTM and CDR2 ANQGSEA. Trimming shortened V by 4 bases and J by 0 bases, and 10 bases separated the two germline ends. DNA for the CDR3: TGCAGCGTTGTAATCTGGAGCTCTGGGGCCAACGTCCTGACTTTC. Translation: CSVVIWSSGANVLTF.

V usage is TRBV25-1 and J usage is TRBJ2-7; 7 bases are a match to TRBD1. V gave up 3 bases and J gave up 6 bases; unmatched junction bases: 8. This CDR3 has 14 residues. Germline lookup yields CDR1 MGHDK and CDR2 SYGVNS. The CDR3 loop reads CASSEGQPVGEQYF. CDR3 sequence (DNA): TGTGCCAGCAGTGAGGGACAGCCCGTCGGCGAGCAGTACTTC.

The chain has TRBV29-1 and TRBJ2-7; 9 bases agree with TRBD2. The closer fit of TRBJ2-5 to the DNA end suggests the J call may be wrong. CDR3 length equals 15 residues. CDR1 is SQVTM and CDR2 is ANQGSEA in the germline V gene. The CDR3 nucleotides read TGCAGCGTTGAAGATCGGGCTAGCGGGGAGGAGACCCAGTACTTC. Translation: CSVEDRASGEETQYF.

About this clonotype: An end of the junction does not agree with germline; a read error may underlie this. The rearrangement uses TRBV7-2 and TRBJ2-7; D unclear. CDR3 length: 14 residues. Per the germline V gene, CDR1 is SGHTA and CDR2 is FQGNSA. CDR3 DNA sequence: TGTGCCAGCAGCTTAGGGTCAAGTCCCTACGGGCAGTACTTC. Residues: CASSLGSSPYGQYF. Supplemented by reference TRBV7-2 and TRBJ2-7, the full variable domain reads GAGVSQSPSNKVTEKGKDVELRCDPISGHTALYWYRQSLGQGLEFLIYFQGNSAPDKSGLPSDRFSAERTGGSVSTLTIQRTQQEDSAVYLCASSLGSSPYGQYFGPGTRLTVT.

This chain uses TRBV5-5 with TRBJ2-1; 11 nucleotides align to TRBD2. This CDR3 comprises 16 residues. Germline values: CDR1 SGHKS, CDR2 YYEKEE (reference sequence). Unmatched junction bases numbered 9, after V lost 2 bases and J lost 8 bases. The chain's CDR3 is CASSFCGLAGGDEQFF. CDR3 nucleotide sequence: TGTGCCAGCAGCTTCTGCGGGTTAGCGGGAGGGGATGAGCAGTTCTTC.

A note on this clonotype: One junction end does not reproduce the germline sequence, and a read error may be involved. The chain joins TRBV5-6 to TRBJ2-7; TRBD2 agrees at 8 bases. The germline gives CDR1 SGHDT, CDR2 YYEEEE. CDR3 length equals 14 residues. Written as DNA, the CDR3 is TGTGCCAGCAGCCTGAGCGGGAGCTCCTGCGAGCAGTACTTC. Its protein is CASSLSGSSCEQYF.

This clonotype was found a few times. This sequence joins TRBV6-6 and TRBJ2-1; TRBD1 matches at 10 bases. V was clipped by 5 bases and J by 5 bases; unmatched bases: 9. The CDR3 contains 16 residues. Germline V gives CDR1 MNHNY, CDR2 SVGAGI (reference sequence). For the CDR3, the DNA is TGTGCCAGCAGTCCTCTGACAGGGGGCTGGAACAATGAGCAGTTCTTC. This translates into CASSPLTGGWNNEQFF.

V usage is TRBV20-1 and J usage is TRBJ2-3, with TRBD2 identical over 13 bases. The CDR3 length is 20 residues. CDR1 and CDR2 (germline): DFQATT, SNEGSKA (reference sequence). J lost 0 bases, V lost 2 bases, and 14 bases had no gene match. The CDR3: CSARISGLAGVPPSTDTQYF. CDR3 coding DNA: TGCAGTGCTAGAATTTCCGGACTAGCGGGAGTACCACCGAGCACAGATACGCAGTATTTT.

The genes are TRBV7-2 and TRBJ2-3; 14 bases agree with TRBD2. CDR1 is SGHTA and CDR2 is FQGNSA in the germline V gene. The trim removed 2 bases at V and 3 bases at J, leaving 1 base unmatched. The CDR3 loop spans 16 amino acids. Here the CDR3 reads CASSLRTSGRTDTQYF. As DNA, the CDR3 is TGTGCCAGCAGCTTACGGACTAGCGGGAGGACAGATACGCAGTATTTT.

The table lists this clonotype with a count of one. The chain links TRBV12-3 or TRBV12-4 to TRBJ2-7, with 12 bases matching TRBD1. The CDR3 is 15 amino acids. The junction had 7 bases not matched to a gene; V was cut back by 6 bases and J by 4 bases. CDR3 sequence (DNA): TGTGCCAGCAGCCGCAAGGGACAGGGGGCTTACGAGCAGTACTTC. Its translation: CASSRKGQGAYEQYF.

This clonotype was picked up a small number of times. The chain employs TRBV5-1 and TRBJ1-1; TRBD1 agrees at 7 bases. Germline CDR1 reads SGHRS; CDR2 reads YFSETQ. The CDR3 has 14 residues. V lost 4 bases and J lost 1; bases outside the gene matches: 4. CDR3 nucleotide sequence: TGCGCCAGCAGCCAGGGACAGCCGAACACTGAAGCTTTCTTT. Encoded protein: CASSQGQPNTEAFF. Looking up the rest from reference TRBV5-1 and TRBJ1-1 gives the full variable domain: KAGVTQTPRYLIKTRGQQVTLSCSPISGHRSVSWYQQTPGQGLQFLFEYFSETQRNKGNFPGRFSGRQFSNSRSEMNVSTLELGDSALYLCASSQGQPNTEAFFGQGTRLTVV.

This clonotype was detected only a few times. The chain uses TRBV12-3 or TRBV12-4 and TRBJ1-5; D unclear. The V and J ends lost 2 bases and 4 bases respectively, with 6 bases between them. The length of the CDR3 is 13 residues. The CDR3 nucleotides read TGTGCCAGCAGTTTACGGCAGAATCAGCCCCAGCATTTT. It translates to CASSLRQNQPQHF.